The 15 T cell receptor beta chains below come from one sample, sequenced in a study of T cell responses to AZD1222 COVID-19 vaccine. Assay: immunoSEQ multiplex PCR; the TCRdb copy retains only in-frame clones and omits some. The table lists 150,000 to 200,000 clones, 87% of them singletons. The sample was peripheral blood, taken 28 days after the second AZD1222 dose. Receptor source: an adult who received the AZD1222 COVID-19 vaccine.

CDR3 DNA sequence: TGTGCCAGCAGTTCCGACAGACCGAACACTGAAGCTTTCTTT. This codes for CASSSDRPNTEAFF. The chain is built from TRBV6-5 and TRBJ1-1; TRBD1 might be the D (5 bases). This CDR3 has 14 amino acids. Trimming took 4 bases from V and 1 from J, leaving 10 bases between them. Germline V lookup: CDR1 MNHEY, CDR2 SVGAGI.

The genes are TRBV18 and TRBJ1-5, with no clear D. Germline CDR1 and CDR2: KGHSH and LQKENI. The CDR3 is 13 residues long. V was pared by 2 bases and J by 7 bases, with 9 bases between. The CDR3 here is CASSPTVGQPQHF. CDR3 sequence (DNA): TGTGCCAGCTCACCAACTGTGGGACAGCCCCAGCATTTT.

The CDR3 DNA sequence: TGTGCTAGTGGTCCTGCCCAGGGGAACACTGAAGCTTTCTTT. This encodes CASGPAQGNTEAFF. The genes are TRBV12-5 and TRBJ1-1; perhaps TRBD1 as D (5 bases). Trimming cost V 5 bases and J 1 base, with 11 bases left between them. The CDR3 totals 14 residues. Germline V gene data show CDR1 as LGHNT and CDR2 as FRNRAP.

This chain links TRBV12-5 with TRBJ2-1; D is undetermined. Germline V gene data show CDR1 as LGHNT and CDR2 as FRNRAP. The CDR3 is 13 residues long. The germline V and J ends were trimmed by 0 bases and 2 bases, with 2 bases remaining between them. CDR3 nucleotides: TGTGCTAGTGGTTTGGTACCCTACAATGAGCAGTTCTTC. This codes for CASGLVPYNEQFF.

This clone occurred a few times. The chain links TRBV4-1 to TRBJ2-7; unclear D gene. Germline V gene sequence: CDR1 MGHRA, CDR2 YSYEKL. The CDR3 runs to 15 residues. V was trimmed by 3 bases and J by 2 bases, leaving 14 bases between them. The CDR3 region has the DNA TGCGCCAGCAGCCATGGATCCAGTTATCCCTACGAGCAGTACTTC. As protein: CASSHGSSYPYEQYF.

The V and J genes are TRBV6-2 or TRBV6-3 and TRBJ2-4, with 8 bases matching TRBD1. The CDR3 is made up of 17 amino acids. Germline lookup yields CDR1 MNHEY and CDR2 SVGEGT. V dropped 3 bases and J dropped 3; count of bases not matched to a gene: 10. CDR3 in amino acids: CASSYIPGGAGKNIQYF. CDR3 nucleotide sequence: TGTGCCAGCAGTTATATTCCAGGGGGCGCCGGCAAAAACATTCAGTACTTC.

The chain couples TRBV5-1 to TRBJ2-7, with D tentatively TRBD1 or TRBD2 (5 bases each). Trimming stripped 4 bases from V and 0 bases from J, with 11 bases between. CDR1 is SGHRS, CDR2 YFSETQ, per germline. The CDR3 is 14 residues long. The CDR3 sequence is CASSLRGASYEQYF. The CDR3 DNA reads TGCGCCAGCAGCCTGAGGGGTGCCTCCTACGAGCAGTACTTC. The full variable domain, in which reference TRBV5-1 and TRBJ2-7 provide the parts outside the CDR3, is KAGVTQTPRYLIKTRGQQVTLSCSPISGHRSVSWYQQTPGQGLQFLFEYFSETQRNKGNFPGRFSGRQFSNSRSEMNVSTLELGDSALYLCASSLRGASYEQYFGPGTRLTVT.

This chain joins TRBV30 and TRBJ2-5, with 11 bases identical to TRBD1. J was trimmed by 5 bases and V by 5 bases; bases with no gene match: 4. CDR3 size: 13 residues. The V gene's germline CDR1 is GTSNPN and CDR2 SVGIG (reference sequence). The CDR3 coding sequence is TGTGCCTGGGGACAGGGGGCTCGCGAGACCCAGTACTTC. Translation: CAWGQGARETQYF. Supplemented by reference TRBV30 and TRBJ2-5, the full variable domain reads SQTIHQWPATLVQPVGSPLSLECTVEGTSNPNLYWYRQAAGRGLQLLFYSVGIGQISSEVPQNLSASRPQDRQFILSSKKLLLSDSGFYLCAWGQGARETQYFGPGTRLLVL.

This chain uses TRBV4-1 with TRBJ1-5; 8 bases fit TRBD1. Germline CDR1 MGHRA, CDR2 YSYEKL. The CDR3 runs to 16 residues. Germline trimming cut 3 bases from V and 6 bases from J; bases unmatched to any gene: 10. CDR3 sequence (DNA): TGCGCCAGCAGCCAGTCACGTGTCAGGGGGCCTCAGCCCCAGCATTTT. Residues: CASSQSRVRGPQPQHF.

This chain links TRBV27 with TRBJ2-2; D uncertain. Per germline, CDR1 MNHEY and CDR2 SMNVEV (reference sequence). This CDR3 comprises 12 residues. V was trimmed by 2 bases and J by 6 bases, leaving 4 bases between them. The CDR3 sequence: CASSLGPGELFF. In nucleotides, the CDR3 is TGTGCCAGCAGTTTAGGGCCCGGGGAGCTGTTTTTT.

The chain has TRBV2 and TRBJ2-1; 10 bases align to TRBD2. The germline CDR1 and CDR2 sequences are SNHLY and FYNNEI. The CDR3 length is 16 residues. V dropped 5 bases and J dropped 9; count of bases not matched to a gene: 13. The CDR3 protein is CASSPYPLTSGVEQFF. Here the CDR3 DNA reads TGTGCCAGCAGTCCCTACCCCCTAACTAGCGGGGTTGAGCAGTTCTTC.

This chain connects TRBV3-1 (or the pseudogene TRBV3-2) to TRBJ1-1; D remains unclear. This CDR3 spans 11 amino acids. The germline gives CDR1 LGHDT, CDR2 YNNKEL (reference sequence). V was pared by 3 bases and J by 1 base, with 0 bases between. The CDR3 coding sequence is TGTGCCAGCAGCCAGAACACTGAAGCTTTCTTT. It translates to CASSQNTEAFF.

The CDR3 here is CASSSQRHGGRAEAFF. Here the CDR3 DNA reads TGTGCCAGCAGTTCCCAGCGACACGGGGGCCGCGCTGAAGCTTTCTTT. J is TRBJ1-1 and V is TRBV28; possibly TRBD1 for D (6 bases). Germline assignment: CDR1 MDHEN and CDR2 SYDVKM. V lost 4 bases, J lost 6 bases, and 21 bases lay in between. This CDR3 has 16 residues.

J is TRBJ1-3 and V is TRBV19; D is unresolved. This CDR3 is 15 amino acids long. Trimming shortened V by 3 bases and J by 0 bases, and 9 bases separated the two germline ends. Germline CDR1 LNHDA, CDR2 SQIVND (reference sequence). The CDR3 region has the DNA TGTGCCAGTAGTATTGAGGCCTCCTCTGGAAACACCATATATTTT. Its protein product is CASSIEASSGNTIYF.

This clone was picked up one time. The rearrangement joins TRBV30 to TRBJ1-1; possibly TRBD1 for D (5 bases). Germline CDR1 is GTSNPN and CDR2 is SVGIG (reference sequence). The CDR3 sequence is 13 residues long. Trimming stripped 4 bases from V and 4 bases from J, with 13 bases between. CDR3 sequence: CAWNRGGGTEAFF. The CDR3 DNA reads TGTGCCTGGAACCGGGGCGGCGGCACTGAAGCTTTCTTT.